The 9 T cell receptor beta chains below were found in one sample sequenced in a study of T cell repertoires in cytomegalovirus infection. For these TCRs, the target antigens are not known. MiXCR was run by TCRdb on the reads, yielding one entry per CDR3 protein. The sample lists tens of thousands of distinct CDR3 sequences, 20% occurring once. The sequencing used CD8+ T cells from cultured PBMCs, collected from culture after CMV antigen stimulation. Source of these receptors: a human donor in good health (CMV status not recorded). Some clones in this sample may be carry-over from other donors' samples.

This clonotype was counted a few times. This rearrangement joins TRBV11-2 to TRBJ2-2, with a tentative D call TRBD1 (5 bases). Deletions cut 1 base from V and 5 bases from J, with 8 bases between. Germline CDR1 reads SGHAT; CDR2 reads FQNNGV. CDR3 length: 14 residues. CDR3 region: CASSLGQGTGELFF. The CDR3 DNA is TGTGCCAGCAGCTTAGGGCAGGGTACCGGGGAGCTGTTTTTT.

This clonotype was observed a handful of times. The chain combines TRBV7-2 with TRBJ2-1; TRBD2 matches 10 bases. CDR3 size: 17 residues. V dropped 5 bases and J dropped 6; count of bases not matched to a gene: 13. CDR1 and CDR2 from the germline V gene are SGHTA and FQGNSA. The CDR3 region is CASSPARASGGLNEQFF. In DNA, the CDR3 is TGTGCCAGCAGCCCTGCTAGGGCTAGCGGGGGACTCAATGAGCAGTTCTTC.

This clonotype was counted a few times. The CDR3 nucleotides read TGTGCCAGCTTTGGAGCGGGATCGGATGGCTACACCTTC. Translation gives CASFGAGSDGYTF. The V gene is TRBV7-9, the J gene TRBJ1-2; no definite D call. The CDR3 contains 13 residues. Germline-derived CDR1 and CDR2 are SEHNR and FQNEAQ (reference sequence). V was trimmed by 8 bases and J by 6 bases, leaving 16 bases between them. Based on the CDR3 plus reference TRBV7-9 and TRBJ1-2, the full variable domain is DTGVSQNPRHKITKRGQNVTFRCDPISEHNRLYWYRQTLGQGPEFLTYFQNEAQLEKSRLLSDRFSAERPKGSFSTLEIQRTEQGDSAMYLCASFGAGSDGYTFGSGTRLTVV.

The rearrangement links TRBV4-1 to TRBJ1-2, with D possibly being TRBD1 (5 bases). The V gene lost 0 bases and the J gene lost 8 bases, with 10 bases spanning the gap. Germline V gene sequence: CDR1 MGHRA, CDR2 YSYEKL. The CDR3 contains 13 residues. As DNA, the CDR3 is TGCGCCAGCAGCCAAGAAAATTGGGACGGCTACACCTTC. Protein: CASSQENWDGYTF.

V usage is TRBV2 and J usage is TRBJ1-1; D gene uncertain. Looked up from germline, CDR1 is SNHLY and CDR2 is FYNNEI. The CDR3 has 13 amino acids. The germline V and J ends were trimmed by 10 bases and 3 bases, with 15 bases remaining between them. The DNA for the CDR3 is TGTGCCACCCGCGACCCGGTCGACACTGAAGCTTTCTTT. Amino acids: CATRDPVDTEAFF.

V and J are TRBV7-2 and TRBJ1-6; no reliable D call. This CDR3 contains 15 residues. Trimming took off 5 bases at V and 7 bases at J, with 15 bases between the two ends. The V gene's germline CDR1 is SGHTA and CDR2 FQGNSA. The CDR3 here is CASSPRASRNSPLHF. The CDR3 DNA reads TGTGCCAGCAGCCCGCGGGCCTCTAGGAATTCACCCCTCCACTTT.

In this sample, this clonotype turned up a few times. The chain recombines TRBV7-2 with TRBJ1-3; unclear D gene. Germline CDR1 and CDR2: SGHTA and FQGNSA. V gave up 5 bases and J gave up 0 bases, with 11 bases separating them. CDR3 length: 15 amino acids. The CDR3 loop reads CASSLYGSSGNTIYF. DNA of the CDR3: TGTGCCAGCAGCCTTTACGGGAGCTCTGGAAACACCATATATTTT.

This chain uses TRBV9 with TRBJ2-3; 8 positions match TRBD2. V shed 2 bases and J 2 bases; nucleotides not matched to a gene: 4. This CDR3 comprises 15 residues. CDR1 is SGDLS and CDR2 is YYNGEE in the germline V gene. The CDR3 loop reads CASSVSGANTDTQYF. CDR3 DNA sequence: TGTGCCAGCAGCGTTAGCGGGGCGAACACAGATACGCAGTATTTT.

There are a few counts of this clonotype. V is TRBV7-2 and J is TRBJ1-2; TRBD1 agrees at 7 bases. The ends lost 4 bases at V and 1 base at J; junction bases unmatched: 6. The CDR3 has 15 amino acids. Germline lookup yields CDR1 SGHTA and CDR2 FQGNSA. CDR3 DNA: TGTGCCAGCAGCTATCGGACAGGCTTTAACTATGGCTACACCTTC. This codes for CASSYRTGFNYGYTF.